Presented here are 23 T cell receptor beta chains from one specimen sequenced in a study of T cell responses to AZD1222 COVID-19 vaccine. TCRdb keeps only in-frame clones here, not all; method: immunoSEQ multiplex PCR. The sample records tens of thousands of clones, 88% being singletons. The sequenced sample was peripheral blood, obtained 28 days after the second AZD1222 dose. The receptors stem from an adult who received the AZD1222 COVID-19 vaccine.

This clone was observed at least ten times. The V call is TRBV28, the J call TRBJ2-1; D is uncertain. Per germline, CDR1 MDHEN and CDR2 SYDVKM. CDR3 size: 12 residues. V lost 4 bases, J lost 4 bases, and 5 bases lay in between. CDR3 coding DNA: TGTGCCAGCAGTTATGAGTACAATGAGCAGTTCTTC. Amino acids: CASSYEYNEQFF. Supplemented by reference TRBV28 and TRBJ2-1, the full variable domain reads DVKVTQSSRYLVKRTGEKVFLECVQDMDHENMFWYRQDPGLGLRLIYFSYDVKMKEKGDIPEGYSVSREKKERFSLILESASTNQTSMYLCASSYEYNEQFFGPGTRLTVL.

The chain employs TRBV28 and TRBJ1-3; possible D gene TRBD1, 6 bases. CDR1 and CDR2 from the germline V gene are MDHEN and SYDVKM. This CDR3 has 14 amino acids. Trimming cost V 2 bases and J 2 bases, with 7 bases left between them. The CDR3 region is CASSLTGTGNTIYF. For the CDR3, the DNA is TGTGCCAGCAGTTTAACAGGGACTGGAAACACCATATATTTT.

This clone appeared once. Here the CDR3 reads CASSSSRKQFF. CDR3 nucleotide sequence: TGTGCCAGCAGTTCCTCCCGAAAGCAGTTCTTC. This chain uses TRBV27 with TRBJ2-1; D is unclear. Trimming cost V 4 bases and J 11 bases, with 9 bases left between them. This CDR3 has 11 amino acids. The V gene's germline CDR1 is MNHEY and CDR2 SMNVEV (reference sequence).

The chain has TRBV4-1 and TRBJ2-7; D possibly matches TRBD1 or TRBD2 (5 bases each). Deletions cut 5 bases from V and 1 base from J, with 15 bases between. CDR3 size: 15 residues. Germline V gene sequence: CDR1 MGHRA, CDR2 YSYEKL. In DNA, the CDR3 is TGCGCCAGCAGCGTCACGGGGCCGCAATCCTACGAGCAGTACTTC. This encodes CASSVTGPQSYEQYF.

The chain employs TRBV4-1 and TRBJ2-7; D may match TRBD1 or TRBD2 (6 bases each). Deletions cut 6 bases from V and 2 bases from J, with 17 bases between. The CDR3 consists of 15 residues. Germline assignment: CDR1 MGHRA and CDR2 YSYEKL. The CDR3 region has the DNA TGCGCCAGCAGTCAAACGGAGGGGGGACCCTACGAGCAGTACTTC. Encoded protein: CASSQTEGGPYEQYF.

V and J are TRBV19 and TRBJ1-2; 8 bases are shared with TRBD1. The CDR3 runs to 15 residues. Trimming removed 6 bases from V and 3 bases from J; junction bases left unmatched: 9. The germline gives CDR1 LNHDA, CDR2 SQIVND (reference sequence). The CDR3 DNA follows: TGTGCCAGTAGAGTTCAGGGGGCCGAGGACTATGGCTACACCTTC. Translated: CASRVQGAEDYGYTF.

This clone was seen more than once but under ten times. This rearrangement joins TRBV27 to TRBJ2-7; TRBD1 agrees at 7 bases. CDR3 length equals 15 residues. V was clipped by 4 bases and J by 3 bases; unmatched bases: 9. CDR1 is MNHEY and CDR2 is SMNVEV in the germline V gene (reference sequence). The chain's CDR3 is CASSWGPSGGYEQYF. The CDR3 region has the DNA TGTGCCAGCAGTTGGGGGCCCTCAGGGGGCTACGAGCAGTACTTC.

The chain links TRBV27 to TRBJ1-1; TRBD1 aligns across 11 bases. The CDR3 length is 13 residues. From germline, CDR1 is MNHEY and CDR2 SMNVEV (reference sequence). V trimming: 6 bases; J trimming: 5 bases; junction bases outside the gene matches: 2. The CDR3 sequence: CASSWDRGTEAFF. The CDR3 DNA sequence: TGTGCCAGCAGCTGGGACAGGGGGACTGAAGCTTTCTTT.

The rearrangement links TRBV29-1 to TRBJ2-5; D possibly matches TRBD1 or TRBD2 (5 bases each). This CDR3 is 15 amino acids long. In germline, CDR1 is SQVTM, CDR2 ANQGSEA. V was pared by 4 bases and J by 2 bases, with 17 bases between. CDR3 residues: CSVGSWAGAQETQYF. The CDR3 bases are TGCAGCGTTGGTAGTTGGGCCGGGGCGCAAGAGACCCAGTACTTC. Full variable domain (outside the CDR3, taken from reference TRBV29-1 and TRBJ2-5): SAVISQKPSRDICQRGTSLTIQCQVDSQVTMMFWYRQQPGQSLTLIATANQGSEATYESGFVIDKFPISRPNLTFSTLTVSNMSPEDSSIYLCSVGSWAGAQETQYFGPGTRLLVL.

Here the CDR3 reads CASSYSTQIDEQFF. As DNA, the CDR3 is TGTGCCAGCAGTTACTCTACACAGATCGATGAGCAGTTCTTC. The gene calls are TRBV6-2 or TRBV6-3 and TRBJ2-1; D remains unclear. V was shortened by 0 bases and J by 8 bases, with 11 bases between the two germline ends. Germline CDR1 is MNHEY and CDR2 is SVGEGT. The CDR3 consists of 14 residues.

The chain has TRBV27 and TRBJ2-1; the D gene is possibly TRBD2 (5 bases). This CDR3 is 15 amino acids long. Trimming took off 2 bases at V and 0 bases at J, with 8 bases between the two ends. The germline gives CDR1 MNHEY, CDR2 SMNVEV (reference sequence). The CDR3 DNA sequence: TGTGCCAGCAGTTTACGGGGAAGCTCCTACAATGAGCAGTTCTTC. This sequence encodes CASSLRGSSYNEQFF.

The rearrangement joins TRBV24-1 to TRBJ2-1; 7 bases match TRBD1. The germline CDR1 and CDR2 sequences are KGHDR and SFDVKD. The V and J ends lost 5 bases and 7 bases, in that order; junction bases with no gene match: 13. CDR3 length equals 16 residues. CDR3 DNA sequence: TGTGCCACCAGTGTCCTAGGACAGGCGGAAGGTAATGAGCAGTTCTTC. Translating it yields CATSVLGQAEGNEQFF.

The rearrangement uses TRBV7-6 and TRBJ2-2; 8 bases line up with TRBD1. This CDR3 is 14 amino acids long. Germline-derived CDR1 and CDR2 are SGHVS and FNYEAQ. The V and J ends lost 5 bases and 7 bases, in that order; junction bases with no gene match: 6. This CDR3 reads CASSTQGEVGELFF. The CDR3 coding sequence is TGTGCCAGCAGCACACAGGGGGAAGTCGGGGAGCTGTTTTTT.

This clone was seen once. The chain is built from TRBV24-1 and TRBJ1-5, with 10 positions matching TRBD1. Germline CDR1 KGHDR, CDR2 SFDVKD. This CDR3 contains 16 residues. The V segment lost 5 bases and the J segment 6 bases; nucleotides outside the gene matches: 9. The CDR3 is CATSATGGPSGQPQHF. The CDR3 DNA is TGTGCCACCAGTGCGACAGGGGGCCCGAGCGGTCAGCCCCAGCATTTT.

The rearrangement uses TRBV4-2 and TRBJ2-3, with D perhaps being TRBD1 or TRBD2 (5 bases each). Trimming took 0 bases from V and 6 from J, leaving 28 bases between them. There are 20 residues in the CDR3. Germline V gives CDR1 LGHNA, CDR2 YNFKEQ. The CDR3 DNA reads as TGTGCCAGCAGCCAAGACTCTAAGAGAATGAACGGGGCGAGGTACGATACGCAGTATTTT. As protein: CASSQDSKRMNGARYDTQYF.

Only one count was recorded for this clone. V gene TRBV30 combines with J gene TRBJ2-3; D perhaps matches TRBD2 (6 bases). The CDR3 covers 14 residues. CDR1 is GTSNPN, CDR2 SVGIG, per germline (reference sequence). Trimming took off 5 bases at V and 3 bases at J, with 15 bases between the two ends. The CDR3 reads CAWGAGTATDTQYF. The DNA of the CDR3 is TGTGCCTGGGGAGCGGGTACAGCAACAGATACGCAGTATTTT.

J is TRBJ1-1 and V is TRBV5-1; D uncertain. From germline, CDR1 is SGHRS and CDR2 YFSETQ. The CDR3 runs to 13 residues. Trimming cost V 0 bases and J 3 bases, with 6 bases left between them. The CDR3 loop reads CASSLAEYTEAFF. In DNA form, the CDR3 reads TGCGCCAGCAGCTTGGCAGAATACACTGAAGCTTTCTTT.

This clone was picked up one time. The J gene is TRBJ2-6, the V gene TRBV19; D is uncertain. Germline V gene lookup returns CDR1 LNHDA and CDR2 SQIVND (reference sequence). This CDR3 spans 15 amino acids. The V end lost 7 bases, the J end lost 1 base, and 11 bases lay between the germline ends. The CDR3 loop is CASTPAVSGANVLTF. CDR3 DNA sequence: TGTGCCAGTACCCCCGCGGTTTCTGGGGCCAACGTCCTGACTTTC.

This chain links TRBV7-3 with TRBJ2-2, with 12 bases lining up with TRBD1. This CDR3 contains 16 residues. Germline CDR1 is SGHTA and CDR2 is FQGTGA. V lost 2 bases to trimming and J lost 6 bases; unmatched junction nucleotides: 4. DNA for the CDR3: TGTGCCAGCAGCTTACCGGGACAGGGGGCGGCCGGGGAGCTGTTTTTT. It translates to CASSLPGQGAAGELFF.

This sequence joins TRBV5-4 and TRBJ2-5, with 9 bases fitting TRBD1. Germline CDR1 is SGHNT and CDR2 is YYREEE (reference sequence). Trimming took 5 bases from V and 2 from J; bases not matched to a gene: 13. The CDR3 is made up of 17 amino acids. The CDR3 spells CASRSGQGGRGQETQYF. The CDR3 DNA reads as TGTGCCAGCAGATCGGGACAGGGAGGTAGGGGACAAGAGACCCAGTACTTC.

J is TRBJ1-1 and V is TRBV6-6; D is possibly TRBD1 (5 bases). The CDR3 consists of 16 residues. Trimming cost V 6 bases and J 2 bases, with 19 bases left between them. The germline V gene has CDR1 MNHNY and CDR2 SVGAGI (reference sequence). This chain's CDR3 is CASSKLRGAVNTEAFF. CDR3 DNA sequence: TGTGCCAGCAGCAAATTGCGCGGGGCCGTAAACACTGAAGCTTTCTTT.

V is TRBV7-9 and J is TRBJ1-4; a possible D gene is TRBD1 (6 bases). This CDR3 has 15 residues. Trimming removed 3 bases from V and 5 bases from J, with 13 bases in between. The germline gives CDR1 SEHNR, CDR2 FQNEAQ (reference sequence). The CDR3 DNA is TGTGCCAGCAGCTTTATGTCAGGGGTAAATGAAAAACTGTTTTTT. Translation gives CASSFMSGVNEKLFF.

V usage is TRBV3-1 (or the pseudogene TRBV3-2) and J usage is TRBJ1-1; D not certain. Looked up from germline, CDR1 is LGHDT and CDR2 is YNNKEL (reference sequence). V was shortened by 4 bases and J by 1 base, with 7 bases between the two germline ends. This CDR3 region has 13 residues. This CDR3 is CASSLLTNTEAFF. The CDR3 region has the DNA TGTGCCAGCAGCCTGTTGACGAACACTGAAGCTTTCTTT.